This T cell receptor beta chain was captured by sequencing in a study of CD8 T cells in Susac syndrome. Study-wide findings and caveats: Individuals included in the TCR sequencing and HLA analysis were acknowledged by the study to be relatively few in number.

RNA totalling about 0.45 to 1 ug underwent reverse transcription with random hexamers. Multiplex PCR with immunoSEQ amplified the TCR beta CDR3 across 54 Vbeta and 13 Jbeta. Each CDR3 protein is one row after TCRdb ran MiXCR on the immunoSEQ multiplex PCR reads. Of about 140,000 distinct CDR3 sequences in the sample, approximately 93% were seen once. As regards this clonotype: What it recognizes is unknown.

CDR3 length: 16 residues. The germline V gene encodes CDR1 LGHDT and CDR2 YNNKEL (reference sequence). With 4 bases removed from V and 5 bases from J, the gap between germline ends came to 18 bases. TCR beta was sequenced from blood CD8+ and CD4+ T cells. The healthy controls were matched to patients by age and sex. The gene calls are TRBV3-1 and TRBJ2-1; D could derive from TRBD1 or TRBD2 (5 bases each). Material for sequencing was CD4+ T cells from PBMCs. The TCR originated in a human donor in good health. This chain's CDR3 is CASSREGTRRNNEQFF. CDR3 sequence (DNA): TGTGCCAGCAGCCGAGAGGGGACCCGAAGAAACAATGAGCAGTTCTTC.